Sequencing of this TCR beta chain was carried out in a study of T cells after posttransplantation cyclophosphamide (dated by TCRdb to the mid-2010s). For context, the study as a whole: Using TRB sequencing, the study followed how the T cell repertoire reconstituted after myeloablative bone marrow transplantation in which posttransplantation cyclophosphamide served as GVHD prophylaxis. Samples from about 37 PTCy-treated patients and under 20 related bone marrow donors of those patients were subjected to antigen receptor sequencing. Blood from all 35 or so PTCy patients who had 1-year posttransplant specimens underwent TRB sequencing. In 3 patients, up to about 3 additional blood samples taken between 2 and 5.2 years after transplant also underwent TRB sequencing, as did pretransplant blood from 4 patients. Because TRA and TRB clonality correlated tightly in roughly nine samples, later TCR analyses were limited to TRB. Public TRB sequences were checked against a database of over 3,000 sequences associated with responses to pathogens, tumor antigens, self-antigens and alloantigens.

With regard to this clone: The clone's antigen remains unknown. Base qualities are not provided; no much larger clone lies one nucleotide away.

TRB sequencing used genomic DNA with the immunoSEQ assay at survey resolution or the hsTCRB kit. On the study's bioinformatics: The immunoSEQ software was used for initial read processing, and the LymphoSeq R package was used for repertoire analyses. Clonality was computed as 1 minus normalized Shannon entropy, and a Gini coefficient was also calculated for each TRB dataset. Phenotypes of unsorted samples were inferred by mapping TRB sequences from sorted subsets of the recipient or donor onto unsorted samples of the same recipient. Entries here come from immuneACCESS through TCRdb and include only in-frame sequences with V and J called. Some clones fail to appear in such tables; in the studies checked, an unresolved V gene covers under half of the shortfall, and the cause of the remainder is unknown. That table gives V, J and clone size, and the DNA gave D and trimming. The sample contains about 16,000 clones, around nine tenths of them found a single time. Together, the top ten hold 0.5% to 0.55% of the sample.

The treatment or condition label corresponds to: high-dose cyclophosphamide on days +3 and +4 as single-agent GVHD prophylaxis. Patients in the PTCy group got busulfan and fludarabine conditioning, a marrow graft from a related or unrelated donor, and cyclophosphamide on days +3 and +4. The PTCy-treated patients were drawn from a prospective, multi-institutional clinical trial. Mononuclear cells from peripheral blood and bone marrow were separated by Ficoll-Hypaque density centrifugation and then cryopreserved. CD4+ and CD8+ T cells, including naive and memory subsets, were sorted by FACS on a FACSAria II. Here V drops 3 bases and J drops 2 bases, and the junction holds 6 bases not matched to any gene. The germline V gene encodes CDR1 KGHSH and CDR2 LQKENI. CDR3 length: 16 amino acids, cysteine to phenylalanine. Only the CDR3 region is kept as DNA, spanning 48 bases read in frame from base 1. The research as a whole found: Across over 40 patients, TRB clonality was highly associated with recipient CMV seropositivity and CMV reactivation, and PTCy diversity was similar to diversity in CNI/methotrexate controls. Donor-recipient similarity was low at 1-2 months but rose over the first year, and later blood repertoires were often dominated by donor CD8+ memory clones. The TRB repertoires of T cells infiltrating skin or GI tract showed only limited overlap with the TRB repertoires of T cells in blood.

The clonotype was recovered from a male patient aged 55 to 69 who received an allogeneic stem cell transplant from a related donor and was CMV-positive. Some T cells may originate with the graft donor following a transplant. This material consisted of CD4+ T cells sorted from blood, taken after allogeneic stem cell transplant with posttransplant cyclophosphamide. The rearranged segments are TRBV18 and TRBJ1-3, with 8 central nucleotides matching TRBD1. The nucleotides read TGTGCCAGCTCACCCCGACAGGGGAAGGCTGGAAACACCATATATTTT. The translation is CASSPRQGKAGNTIYF.